Here is one TCR beta chain with its context. Its antigen remains unknown. This sample is drawn from a study of cytomegalovirus exposure and HLA in healthy donors. The trim removed 4 bases at V and 0 bases at J, leaving 5 bases unmatched. The CDR3 has 14 residues. CDR1 GTSNPN and CDR2 SVGIG come from the germline V gene (reference sequence). PCR employed 60 Vbeta and 13 Jbeta primers. The repertoire was sequenced with immunoSEQ multiplex PCR; TCRdb's copy has only in-frame clones and lacks some. Among about 130,000 clones listed, around four fifths were seen once. Study-wide findings and caveats: Prediction of most subjects' HLA-A and HLA-B alleles by TCR beta sequences was reportedly accurate.

This clonotype was sampled from a man aged 18 to 29 in good health and CMV-seropositive. This chain links TRBV30 with TRBJ1-2; the match to TRBD1 covers 7 bases. What was sequenced was PBMCs. The CDR3 spells CAWKGGWTNYGYTF. The CDR3 DNA is TGTGCCTGGAAAGGGGGCTGGACTAACTATGGCTACACCTTC.